Listed below are T cell receptor beta chains from one sample, sequenced in a study of cytotoxic CD8 clonotypes in ibrutinib-treated CLL. The data were produced by immunoSEQ multiplex PCR, yet TCRdb's version contains in-frame clones alone and is incomplete. The data show some 200,000 clones, more than 70% seen once. The sample was PBMCs, taken after 12 months of ibrutinib treatment. The receptor source for this set is a human donor with chronic lymphocytic leukemia. CDR3s include the opening cysteine and the closing phenylalanine or tryptophan. A D gene is named only where the DNA matches it firmly. Size tells how often a clone was seen (once, few, many) or the class of an expanded clone, and some rows leave it out.

TRBD1	-	TRBV2	TRBJ2-3	CASSRDRAADTQYF	TGTGCCAGCAGCCGGGACAGGGCCGCAGATACGCAGTATTTT
-	-	TRBV5-1	TRBJ1-2	CASSLVIGGLRGIYGYTF	TGCGCCAGCAGCTTGGTGATAGGCGGTCTTAGGGGGATCTATGGCTACACCTTC
-	-	TRBV11-2	TRBJ1-2	CASSSHGPYTF	TGTGCCAGCAGCTCCCATGGACCCTACACCTTC
-	-	TRBV15	TRBJ1-3	CATSTQSGNTIYF	TGTGCCACCAGCACCCAGTCTGGAAACACCATATATTTT
TRBD2	-	TRBV10-2	TRBJ2-1	CASTQLAGGYNEQFF	TGCGCCAGCACCCAACTAGCGGGAGGTTACAATGAGCAGTTCTTC
-	-	TRBV11-2	TRBJ2-7	CASSLGGGAYEQYF	TGTGCCAGCAGCTTAGGGGGAGGCGCCTACGAGCAGTACTTC
-	few	TRBV18	TRBJ2-3	CASSPDPDTQYF	TGTGCCAGCTCACCAGACCCAGATACGCAGTATTTT
TRBD1	few	TRBV28	TRBJ2-7	CASSQDRGGDEQYF	TGTGCCAGCAGTCAAGACAGGGGTGGCGACGAGCAGTACTTC
-	-	TRBV6-5	TRBJ2-5	CASSYGGRETQYF	TGTGCCAGCAGTTACGGGGGTCGAGAGACCCAGTACTTC
-	-	TRBV5-4	TRBJ2-3	CASSLRFTDTQYF	TGTGCCAGCAGCTTGCGCTTCACAGATACGCAGTATTTT
-	-	TRBV6-4	TRBJ1-3	CATTEEAPSGNTIYF	TGTGCCACCACCGAGGAGGCACCCTCTGGAAACACCATATATTTT
-	once	TRBV7-9	TRBJ2-5	CASSFWAGGSETQYF	TGTGCCAGCAGCTTCTGGGCTGGAGGGTCGGAGACCCAGTACTTC
TRBD1	few	TRBV5-4	TRBJ1-5	CASSRGTGVNQPQHF	TGTGCCAGCAGCCGCGGCACAGGGGTCAATCAGCCCCAGCATTTT
TRBD2	-	TRBV5-1	TRBJ2-1	CASSLMGLAGVTEQFF	TGCGCCAGCAGCTTGATGGGACTAGCGGGAGTAACTGAGCAGTTCTTC
-	-	TRBV29-1	TRBJ2-1	CSVEGPSGNEQFF	TGCAGCGTTGAAGGGCCCAGCGGCAATGAGCAGTTCTTC
TRBD1	-	TRBV7-9	TRBJ1-1	CASSTVDRATEAFF	TGTGCCAGCAGCACCGTAGACAGGGCTACTGAAGCTTTCTTT
TRBD2	-	TRBV27	TRBJ2-1	CASSYSGTSGNRFF	TGTGCCAGCAGTTATTCCGGGACTAGCGGGAACCGGTTCTTC
-	-	TRBV6-6	TRBJ1-5	CASSYMGLSNQPQHF	TGTGCCAGCAGTTACATGGGGTTAAGTAATCAGCCCCAGCATTTT
-	few	TRBV14	TRBJ2-1	CASSQLDRNNEQFF	TGTGCCAGCAGCCAATTGGACAGAAACAATGAGCAGTTCTTC
TRBD1	-	TRBV6-5	TRBJ1-2	CASSYHGTAYGYTF	TGTGCCAGCAGTTATCACGGGACAGCCTATGGCTACACCTTC
TRBD2	-	TRBV11-2	TRBJ2-7	CASSLDPSGYYEQYF	TGTGCCAGCAGCTTAGACCCTAGCGGGTACTACGAGCAGTACTTC
-	-	TRBV7-9	TRBJ2-7	CASSATSDEQYF	TGTGCCAGCAGCGCAACATCGGACGAGCAGTACTTC
TRBD1	-	TRBV6-1	TRBJ1-1	CASSDKKTGAMNTEAFF	TGTGCCAGCAGTGATAAGAAAACAGGGGCGATGAACACTGAAGCTTTCTTT
-	-	TRBV13	TRBJ1-1	CASSYPDTEAFF	TGTGCCAGCAGCTACCCAGACACTGAAGCTTTCTTT
TRBD1	-	TRBV5-1	TRBJ2-3	CASSLDGQGWTDTQYF	TGCGCCAGCAGCTTGGACGGACAGGGGTGGACAGATACGCAGTATTTT
-	-	TRBV28	TRBJ2-2	CASRTLNTGELFF	TGTGCCAGCAGGACCTTAAACACCGGGGAGCTGTTTTTT
-	-	TRBV2	TRBJ2-3	CASSGGGRGGTQYF	TGTGCCAGCAGTGGTGGGGGTAGAGGGGGTACGCAGTATTTT
-	-	TRBV6-1	TRBJ1-5	CASSETAVPPQHF	TGTGCCAGCAGTGAGACAGCTGTGCCGCCCCAGCATTTT
TRBD1	once	TRBV7-9	TRBJ1-5	CASSLEGDRRGQPQHF	TGTGCCAGCAGCTTAGAAGGGGACAGGCGCGGGCAGCCCCAGCATTTT
-	-	TRBV7-6	TRBJ1-5	CASSLAEGLFHGYSNQPQHF	TGTGCCAGCAGCTTAGCGGAAGGGTTGTTTCACGGCTATAGCAATCAGCCCCAGCATTTT
-	-	TRBV28	TRBJ1-1	CASSLARDRDTEAFF	TGTGCCAGCAGTCTAGCGAGGGACCGGGATACTGAAGCTTTCTTT
-	-	TRBV28	TRBJ1-3	CASSPNWGGDTGNTIYF	TGTGCCAGCAGCCCGAACTGGGGAGGAGATACTGGAAACACCATATATTTT
-	-	TRBV18	TRBJ1-1	CASSPSTGLNTEAFF	TGTGCCAGCTCACCATCTACGGGGCTGAACACTGAAGCTTTCTTT
TRBD1	-	TRBV5-4	TRBJ1-1	CASSLVGTGNTEAFF	TGTGCCAGCAGCTTGGTGGGGACAGGCAACACTGAAGCTTTCTTT
-	-	TRBV9	TRBJ2-3	CASSVDAGTDTQYF	TGTGCCAGCAGCGTAGACGCTGGTACAGATACGCAGTATTTT
-	-	TRBV5-1	TRBJ2-7	CASSLSTMTAYEQYF	TGCGCCAGCAGCTTAAGCACAATGACTGCCTACGAGCAGTACTTC
TRBD2	-	TRBV5-1	TRBJ2-2	CASSLVRGANTGELFF	TGCGCCAGCAGCTTGGTCCGGGGGGCGAACACCGGGGAGCTGTTTTTT
TRBD1	-	TRBV11-2	TRBJ2-7	CASSLETLRDRGRGNYEQYF	TGTGCCAGCAGCTTAGAGACCCTTAGGGACAGGGGGAGGGGGAACTACGAGCAGTACTTC
TRBD1	-	TRBV5-6	TRBJ1-1	CASSSVDRMFAEAFF	TGTGCCAGCAGTTCAGTGGACAGGATGTTCGCTGAAGCTTTCTTT
-	-	TRBV7-9	TRBJ1-5	CASSLGGTELGNQPQHF	TGTGCCAGCAGCTTAGGGGGGACGGAATTAGGGAATCAGCCCCAGCATTTT
-	-	TRBV13	TRBJ2-3	CASSALSTDTQYF	TGTGCCAGCAGCGCCTTAAGCACAGATACGCAGTATTTT
-	-	TRBV5-1	TRBJ1-2	CASSFDNYGYTF	TGCGCCAGCAGCTTTGACAACTATGGCTACACCTTC
TRBD1	few	TRBV30	TRBJ1-2	CAWSVRTGTNGYTF	TGTGCCTGGAGTGTACGGACAGGGACTAATGGCTACACCTTC